The 25 T cell receptor beta chains reported below all come from one sample, sequenced in a study of cytomegalovirus exposure and HLA in healthy donors. Produced via immunoSEQ multiplex PCR; TCRdb's table is partial and in-frame only. Of approximately 180,000 clones in the sample, around nine tenths were seen once. Input material: PBMCs. Source of these receptors: a woman between 25 and 40 years old in good health and CMV-seronegative.

The V call is TRBV6-1, the J call TRBJ2-5, with 10 positions matching TRBD1. The CDR3 has 14 residues. J was trimmed by 5 bases and V by 6 bases; bases with no gene match: 6. The V gene's germline CDR1 is MNHNS and CDR2 SASEGT. The CDR3 is CASREGQGPETQYF. DNA of the CDR3: TGTGCCAGCAGGGAGGGACAGGGGCCGGAGACCCAGTACTTC.

This sequence joins TRBV27 and TRBJ2-2; 10 bases match TRBD2. Per the germline V gene, CDR1 is MNHEY and CDR2 is SMNVEV (reference sequence). The V segment lost 9 bases and the J segment 1 base; nucleotides outside the gene matches: 5. CDR3 length equals 15 residues. CDR3 loop: CASRGLAVNTGELFF. The DNA of the CDR3 is TGTGCCAGTCGAGGACTAGCGGTGAACACCGGGGAGCTGTTTTTT.

The chain carries TRBV5-4 and TRBJ2-3; D unclear. This CDR3 comprises 11 residues. With 4 bases removed from V and 2 bases from J, the gap between germline ends came to 2 bases. Germline V gene sequence: CDR1 SGHNT, CDR2 YYREEE (reference sequence). CDR3 coding DNA: TGTGCCAGCAGCCTCACAGATACGCAGTATTTT. It codes for CASSLTDTQYF.

The chain combines TRBV30 with TRBJ1-6; D not certain. V was clipped by 3 bases and J by 8 bases, with 17 bases between them. Germline CDR1 GTSNPN, CDR2 SVGIG (reference sequence). There are 15 residues in the CDR3. Here the CDR3 DNA reads TGTGCCTGGAGGAGAGATTTGGGGAGTTATTCACCCCTCCACTTT. Translating it yields CAWRRDLGSYSPLHF.

The V call is TRBV9, the J call TRBJ2-1, with a tentative D call TRBD1 (6 bases). V shed 4 bases and J shed 1 base, with 6 bases lying between them. The CDR3 consists of 13 residues. Germline loops: CDR1 SGDLS, CDR2 YYNGEE. The CDR3 spells CASSTGSYNEQFF. CDR3 in DNA: TGTGCCAGCAGCACAGGGTCCTACAATGAGCAGTTCTTC.

The chain is built from TRBV27 and TRBJ2-1; 8 positions agree with TRBD1. V shed 5 bases, J shed 9 bases, and the junction held 15 bases outside the gene matches. The germline V gene encodes CDR1 MNHEY and CDR2 SMNVEV (reference sequence). CDR3 length: 16 amino acids. The CDR3 coding sequence is TGTGCCAGCAGTCCACAATCAGGGGGCCAAACGATTGAGCAGTTCTTC. Amino acid sequence: CASSPQSGGQTIEQFF.

The chain joins TRBV2 to TRBJ1-1, with 11 nucleotides matching TRBD1. V shed 6 bases and J 1 base; nucleotides not matched to a gene: 4. This CDR3 has 15 residues. Germline V gene sequence: CDR1 SNHLY, CDR2 FYNNEI. The CDR3 sequence: CASRSGTGGNTEAFF. Here the CDR3 DNA reads TGTGCCAGCAGGTCCGGGACAGGGGGGAACACTGAAGCTTTCTTT.

This clone was detected only once. The chain carries TRBV11-3 and TRBJ2-3; 7 nucleotides agree with TRBD2. The V gene's germline CDR1 is SGHNT and CDR2 YENEEA. The trim removed 5 bases at V and 6 bases at J, leaving 11 bases unmatched. The CDR3 length is 15 residues. The CDR3 loop reads CASSDRGGEADTQYF. The CDR3 coding sequence is TGTGCCAGCAGCGATCGTGGGGGGGAGGCTGATACGCAGTATTTT.

The sample holds one count of this clone. The rearrangement links TRBV5-1 to TRBJ2-7, with D unresolved. The CDR3 loop spans 15 amino acids. Germline V gene data show CDR1 as SGHRS and CDR2 as YFSETQ. V was cut by 1 base and J by 4 bases, with 15 bases left in between. The CDR3 DNA reads TGCGCCAGCAGCTTGTATACCACCGGAGAGTACGAGCAGTACTTC. Translation gives CASSLYTTGEYEQYF.

The chain combines TRBV29-1 with TRBJ1-2; D uncertain. Trimming pared 4 bases from V and 6 bases from J, leaving 12 bases between. The CDR3 is made up of 12 amino acids. CDR1 SQVTM and CDR2 ANQGSEA come from the germline V gene. The CDR3 sequence is CSVAGQRDGYTF. CDR3 bases: TGCAGCGTTGCAGGCCAGAGGGATGGCTACACCTTC.

CDR3 sequence (DNA): TGTGCCAGCAGCTTGGTCGCGACAGGGTGGGACGAGCAGTACTTC. Translating it yields CASSLVATGWDEQYF. V and J are TRBV5-8 and TRBJ2-7; 7 bases are shared with TRBD1. CDR1 and CDR2 (germline): SGHTS, YDEGEE. There are 15 residues in the CDR3. J was trimmed by 5 bases and V by 0 bases; bases with no gene match: 8.

The genes are TRBV6-5 and TRBJ1-2; 9 nucleotides match TRBD1. Germline loops: CDR1 MNHEY, CDR2 SVGAGI. The CDR3 runs to 14 residues. With 8 bases clipped from V and 2 bases from J, the junction kept 6 bases outside the gene matches. The CDR3 bases are TGTGCCAGCGGAGGGACAGGGAGAAACTATGGCTACACCTTC. It is translated as CASGGTGRNYGYTF.

CDR3 sequence (DNA): TGTGCCAGCAGCGTAGTGCCAGGACAGGGGCCCGGGGAGCTGTTTTTT. Translated: CASSVVPGQGPGELFF. The V call is TRBV9, the J call TRBJ2-2, with 9 positions matching TRBD1. Germline-derived CDR1 and CDR2 are SGDLS and YYNGEE. Trimming cost V 0 bases and J 6 bases; bases outside gene matches: 6. The CDR3 contains 16 residues.

This rearrangement joins TRBV7-9 to TRBJ2-7; D unclear. Between the trimmed V and J ends, which lost 5 bases and 6 bases, there was a span of 17 bases. The CDR3 is 14 amino acids. Per the germline V gene, CDR1 is SEHNR and CDR2 is FQNEAQ (reference sequence). CDR3 loop: CASSEGGSGSEQYF. In DNA form, the CDR3 reads TGTGCCAGCAGCGAAGGCGGCTCTGGATCCGAGCAGTACTTC.

This clone was seen just once. The rearrangement links TRBV21-1 to TRBJ2-7; no check of the table's D call, TRBD2, against the DNA was made. TRBV21-1 is marked as a pseudogene. The CDR3 is 13 residues long. The CDR3 reads CASVLFGGVEQYF. The CDR3 DNA follows: TGTGCCAGCGTCCTATTTGGAGGGGTCGAGCAGTACTTC.

The chain couples TRBV6-4 to TRBJ1-6; TRBD1 matches 7 bases. Germline CDR1 MRHNA, CDR2 SNTAGT. J lost 0 bases, V lost 0 bases, and 17 bases had no gene match. The CDR3 contains 22 residues. The CDR3 region is CASSDSSLDRLPPSSYNSPLHF. CDR3 DNA: TGTGCCAGCAGTGACTCGAGCCTGGACAGGCTGCCACCGAGCTCCTATAATTCACCCCTCCACTTT.

This chain uses TRBV27 with TRBJ1-2; D is unclear. CDR1 is MNHEY, CDR2 SMNVEV, per germline (reference sequence). Trimming removed 5 bases from V and 2 bases from J, with 12 bases in between. The CDR3 covers 14 residues. CDR3 DNA: TGTGCCAGCAGTCCCCTCGCGAGAAACTATGGCTACACCTTC. It encodes CASSPLARNYGYTF.

The J gene is TRBJ1-4, the V gene TRBV25-1; D is undetermined. Germline-derived CDR1 and CDR2 are MGHDK and SYGVNS. V lost 3 bases and J 0 bases, leaving 5 bases between the germline ends. This CDR3 has 14 residues. CDR3 sequence reads: CASSERATNEKLFF. DNA for the CDR3: TGTGCCAGCAGTGAGAGAGCAACTAATGAAAAACTGTTTTTT.

This chain connects TRBV6-6 to TRBJ2-3; 7 nucleotides match TRBD1. Losses at the gene ends were 2 bases for V and 10 bases for J; bases not matched to a gene: 15. The CDR3 is 16 residues long. Germline lookup yields CDR1 MNHNY and CDR2 SVGAGI (reference sequence). The CDR3 nucleotides read TGTGCCAGCAGTTACCGGACAGGCCGACAAGGTGGATCGCAGTATTTT. It codes for CASSYRTGRQGGSQYF.

This clone was picked up a small number of times. The chain has TRBV2 and TRBJ2-7, with D possibly matching TRBD1 (6 bases). This CDR3 has 14 residues. Trimming left V 6 bases short and J 5 bases short, with 17 bases between. CDR1 and CDR2 (germline): SNHLY, FYNNEI. CDR3 region: CASRPGTSGHEQYF. CDR3 DNA sequence: TGTGCCAGCAGGCCCGGGACATCCGGCCACGAGCAGTACTTC. Variable domain in full (rest from reference TRBV2 and TRBJ2-7): EPEVTQTPSHQVTQMGQEVILRCVPISNHLYFYWYRQILGQKVEFLVSFYNNEISEKSEIFDDQFSVERPDGSNFTLKIRSTKLEDSAMYFCASRPGTSGHEQYFGPGTRLTVT.

J is TRBJ1-5 and V is TRBV19; 7 nucleotides align to TRBD1. CDR3 length: 14 residues. With V trimmed by 3 bases and J by 7 bases, 6 bases remained unmatched. CDR1 and CDR2 (germline): LNHDA, SQIVND (reference sequence). The CDR3 loop reads CASSMGQGGQPQHF. CDR3 nucleotide sequence: TGTGCCAGTAGTATGGGTCAGGGGGGACAGCCCCAGCATTTT.

The count of this clone is one. The chain links TRBV19 to TRBJ1-2; D call uncertain. V lost 5 bases and J 6 bases, leaving 13 bases between the germline ends. CDR3 length: 13 residues. Germline loops: CDR1 LNHDA, CDR2 SQIVND (reference sequence). The CDR3 bases are TGTGCCAGTAGTTTGGGAGCTTTGGATGGCTACACCTTC. Protein product: CASSLGALDGYTF.

J is TRBJ1-2 and V is TRBV18, with a weak D call TRBD1 (6 bases). The CDR3 is 15 residues long. Germline lookup yields CDR1 KGHSH and CDR2 LQKENI. V lost 6 bases to trimming and J lost 4 bases, with 18 bases between them. The CDR3 bases are TGTGCCAGCTCGCCGGACAGTCCCGCTCTCTATGGCTACACCTTC. Translating it yields CASSPDSPALYGYTF.

The CDR3 is CASSRQVNTEAFF. CDR3 nucleotide sequence: TGTGCCAGCAGCAGACAGGTGAACACTGAAGCTTTCTTT. The chain couples TRBV7-7 to TRBJ1-1, with D perhaps TRBD1 (6 bases). This CDR3 comprises 13 residues. V gave up 5 bases and J gave up 0 bases, with 7 bases separating them. Germline CDR1 reads SSHAT; CDR2 reads FNYEAQ (reference sequence).

The chain employs TRBV5-1 and TRBJ2-5, with TRBD2 matching 9 bases. V gave up 3 bases and J gave up 4 bases; unmatched junction bases: 13. The CDR3 totals 17 residues. Germline assignment: CDR1 SGHRS and CDR2 YFSETQ. In DNA, the CDR3 is TGCGCCAGCAGCTGGGCGATAGTAGCGGGGGAGGGAGAGACCCAGTACTTC. This codes for CASSWAIVAGEGETQYF.